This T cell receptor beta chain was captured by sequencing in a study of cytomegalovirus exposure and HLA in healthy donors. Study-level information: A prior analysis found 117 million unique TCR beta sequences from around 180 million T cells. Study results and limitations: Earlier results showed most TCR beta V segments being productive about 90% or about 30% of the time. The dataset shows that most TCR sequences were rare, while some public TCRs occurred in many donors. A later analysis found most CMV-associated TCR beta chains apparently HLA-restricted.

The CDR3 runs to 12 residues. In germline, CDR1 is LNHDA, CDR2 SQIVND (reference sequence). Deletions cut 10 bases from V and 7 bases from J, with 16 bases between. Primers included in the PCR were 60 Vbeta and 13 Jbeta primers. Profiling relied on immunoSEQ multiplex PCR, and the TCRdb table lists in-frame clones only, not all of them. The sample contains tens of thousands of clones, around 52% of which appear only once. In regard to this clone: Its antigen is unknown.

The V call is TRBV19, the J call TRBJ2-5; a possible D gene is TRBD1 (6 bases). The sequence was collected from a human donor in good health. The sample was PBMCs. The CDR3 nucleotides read TGTGCCACCCGATCGGAAGGGGGGACCCAGTACTTC. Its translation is CATRSEGGTQYF.